Included here is one TCR beta chain sequence, with context. Its antigen is unidentified. The data stem from a study of CD8 T cells in ankylosing spondylitis. Study results and caveats: Disease-linked clones bore a CD8+ phenotype, appearing relatively rarely in peripheral blood. The authors reported significant enrichment of disease-linked clones in matched ankylosing spondylitis synovial fluid.

Quantitative 5'-RACE with molecular barcodes was used to make the TCR beta libraries. One entry per CDR3 protein results from TCRdb running MiXCR on the 5' RACE reads. The profile covers around 31,000 distinct CDR3 sequences, with more than 25% appearing a single time and 45% to 55% taken by the ten largest. This clonotype was sampled from a male donor with ankylosing spondylitis. Sequencing was performed on synovial fluid, either unsorted or a sorted T cell fraction (not recorded which).

The CDR3 here is CAISAITSGSSYEQYF. The CDR3 DNA follows: TGTGCCATCAGTGCCATTACTAGCGGGAGCTCCTACGAGCAGTACTTC. The chain uses TRBV10-3 and TRBJ2-7, with 11 positions matching TRBD2. Unmatched junction bases numbered 5, after V lost 4 bases and J lost 0 bases. CDR1 ENHRY and CDR2 SYGVKD come from the germline V gene. CDR3 length: 16 amino acids.